This TCR beta chain is from a study of blood T cell repertoires in COVID-19. The CDR3 extends over 13 amino acids. CDR1 and CDR2 from the germline V gene are LNHDA and SQIVND (reference sequence). Trimming cost V 2 bases and J 0 bases, with 4 bases left between them. Here immunoSEQ multiplex PCR was the method, and the copy in TCRdb shows in-frame clones only, minus some. The top ten clones hold about 7.5% of a sample with about 140,000 clones, around 81% of them seen once. This rearrangement joins TRBV19 to TRBJ1-1; D remains ambiguous. The sequenced material came from peripheral blood. The sequence derives from a human donor in a cohort sampled during active COVID-19. CDR3 loop: CASSIQVNTEAFF. CDR3 nucleotides: TGTGCCAGTAGTATACAGGTGAACACTGAAGCTTTCTTT.